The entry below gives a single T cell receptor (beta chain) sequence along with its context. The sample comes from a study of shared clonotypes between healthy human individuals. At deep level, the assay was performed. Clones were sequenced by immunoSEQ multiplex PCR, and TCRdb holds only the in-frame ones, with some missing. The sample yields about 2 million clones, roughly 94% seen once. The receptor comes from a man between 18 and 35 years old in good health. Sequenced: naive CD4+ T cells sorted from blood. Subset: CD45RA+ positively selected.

The CDR3 loop is CASSPRDSLSPSYEQYF. CDR3 sequence (DNA): TGTGCCAGTAGTCCCCGGGACAGCCTGTCCCCCTCCTACGAGCAGTACTTC. J is TRBJ2-7 and V is TRBV19, with 7 bases matching TRBD1. The junction had 13 bases not matched to a gene; V was cut back by 5 bases and J by 0 bases. CDR3 length equals 17 residues. The germline V gene encodes CDR1 LNHDA and CDR2 SQIVND (reference sequence).